The 13 T cell receptor beta chains in this list originate from one sample, sequenced in a study of T cells in Graves' hyperthyroidism and ophthalmopathy. Amplified TCR beta CDR3 regions came from RNA transcripts. Primed by the HTBI set, a first-round RT-PCR was run on the TCR CDR3. TCRdb re-called the multiplex PCR reads with MiXCR, one entry per CDR3 protein. The sample yields more than 350,000 distinct CDR3 sequences, 15% to 20% seen once. Sequencing input: blood. The receptors stem from a young woman with Graves' hyperthyroidism that later progressed to Graves' ophthalmopathy.

The chain links TRBV7-6 to TRBJ2-7, with D perhaps TRBD1 (6 bases). From germline, CDR1 is SGHVS and CDR2 FNYEAQ. V lost 6 bases and J lost 2, with 17 bases in between. The CDR3 is made up of 15 amino acids. The CDR3 nucleotides read TGTGCCAGCAGGGCCCGGGACAACCAACCCTACGAGCAGTACTTC. This codes for CASRARDNQPYEQYF.

This clonotype was observed a handful of times. The CDR3 DNA reads as TGTGCCAGCAGCTTATTTCCAGGGGGGTCTGGAAACACCATATATTTT. It translates to CASSLFPGGSGNTIYF. The rearrangement links TRBV11-2 to TRBJ1-3, with 7 nucleotides matching TRBD1. The germline CDR1 and CDR2 sequences are SGHAT and FQNNGV. The J segment lost 1 base and the V segment lost 2 bases, leaving 5 bases of the junction unmatched. CDR3 length: 16 amino acids.

This clonotype was counted only a few times. The chain is built from TRBV18 and TRBJ2-5; 10 bases are a match to TRBD1. Germline V gives CDR1 KGHSH, CDR2 LQKENI. V gave up 6 bases and J gave up 4 bases; unmatched junction bases: 8. CDR3 length equals 15 residues. CDR3 coding DNA: TGTGCCAGCTCGCGAGGACAGGGGGGCGGAGAGACCCAGTACTTC. This sequence encodes CASSRGQGGGETQYF. The variable domain in full, completed from reference TRBV18 and TRBJ2-5, reads NAGVMQNPRHLVRRRGQEARLRCSPMKGHSHVYWYRQLPEEGLKFMVYLQKENIIDESGMPKERFSAEFPKEGPSILRIQQVVRGDSAAYFCASSRGQGGGETQYFGPGTRLLVL.

This clonotype came up a few times. The V and J genes are TRBV7-2 and TRBJ1-4, with a tentative D call TRBD1 (6 bases). Germline CDR1 is SGHTA and CDR2 is FQGNSA. The V gene lost 4 bases and the J gene lost 7 bases, with 13 bases spanning the gap. This CDR3 region has 14 residues. Written as DNA, the CDR3 is TGTGCCAGCAGCTCCGACAGGCGGAGTGAAAAACTGTTTTTT. Its protein is CASSSDRRSEKLFF.

The rearrangement joins TRBV11-2 to TRBJ2-3, with D perhaps TRBD2 (6 bases). The germline CDR1 and CDR2 sequences are SGHAT and FQNNGV. This CDR3 comprises 16 residues. Trimming cost V 4 bases and J 0 bases, with 14 bases left between them. The CDR3 loop is CASSSIADSSTDTQYF. In DNA form, the CDR3 reads TGTGCCAGCAGCTCTATAGCGGACTCTAGCACAGATACGCAGTATTTT.

As to this clonotype: This clone may be a read error of a much larger clone one base away. The chain recombines TRBV20-1 with TRBJ2-5, with D possibly TRBD2 on 6 matching bases. V was clipped by 1 base and J by 7 bases, with 16 bases between them. This CDR3 spans 14 amino acids. Germline V gene lookup returns CDR1 DFQATT and CDR2 SNEGSKA (reference sequence). The CDR3 reads CSARAGSDWVTQYF. The CDR3 region has the DNA TGCAGTGCTAGAGCCGGGAGCGACTGGGTGACCCAGTACTTC.

Only a few counts were recorded for this clonotype. V gene TRBV16 combines with J gene TRBJ2-7; D might be TRBD1 (6 bases). With 3 bases removed from V and 5 bases from J, the gap between germline ends came to 14 bases. The CDR3 is made up of 14 amino acids. The V gene's germline CDR1 is KGHSY and CDR2 FQNENV. This chain's CDR3 is CASSHGTSPNEQYF. CDR3 DNA: TGTGCCAGCAGCCACGGGACAAGCCCTAACGAGCAGTACTTC.

This clonotype was detected ten times or more. The chain recombines TRBV20-1 with TRBJ2-3; 9 bases fit TRBD2. This CDR3 spans 13 amino acids. Trimming cost V 4 bases and J 6 bases; bases outside gene matches: 5. Germline V lookup: CDR1 DFQATT, CDR2 SNEGSKA (reference sequence). The CDR3 DNA is TGCAGTGCTAACGGCGGGGGGGCGGATACGCAGTATTTT. Its translation: CSANGGGADTQYF.

This sequence joins TRBV7-9 and TRBJ1-4, with D tentatively TRBD1 (5 bases). The CDR3 is 15 residues long. Deletions cut 5 bases from V and 3 bases from J, with 13 bases between. From germline, CDR1 is SEHNR and CDR2 FQNEAQ (reference sequence). In DNA, the CDR3 is TGTGCCAGCAGCCAGGGTAATCACCCTAATGAAAAACTGTTTTTT. It translates to CASSQGNHPNEKLFF.

This clonotype was detected only a few times. This chain links TRBV15 with TRBJ1-1; perhaps TRBD1 as D (5 bases). Germline V lookup: CDR1 LNHNV, CDR2 YYDKDF (reference sequence). The CDR3 spans 13 residues. V lost 0 bases, J lost 5 bases, and 7 bases lay in between. Written as DNA, the CDR3 is TGTGCCACCAGCAGAGAAGGGGATACTGAAGCTTTCTTT. This encodes CATSREGDTEAFF.

This clonotype was found many times. The chain combines TRBV5-1 with TRBJ2-7, with TRBD1 identical over 10 bases. Germline loops: CDR1 SGHRS, CDR2 YFSETQ. J gave up 6 bases and V 0 bases, and 9 bases lay outside the gene matches. This CDR3 is 16 amino acids long. The CDR3 protein is CASSLAPDRGYVEQYF. In DNA, the CDR3 is TGCGCCAGCAGCTTGGCCCCGGACAGGGGGTATGTCGAGCAGTACTTC.

The chain employs TRBV20-1 and TRBJ1-4; a weak D match, TRBD1 (5 bases). The CDR3 extends over 14 amino acids. The V gene lost 3 bases and the J gene lost 6 bases, with 14 bases spanning the gap. Germline CDR1 and CDR2: DFQATT and SNEGSKA (reference sequence). The CDR3 DNA reads as TGCAGTGCTAGGGGGGGACGGGAATATGAAAAACTGTTTTTT. It yields the protein CSARGGREYEKLFF.

V usage is TRBV6-1 and J usage is TRBJ2-1; TRBD2 matches 8 bases. CDR1 and CDR2 from the germline V gene are MNHNS and SASEGT. This CDR3 is 15 amino acids long. After removal of 2 bases from V and 3 bases from J, the junction contained 3 bases not matched to a gene. CDR3 nucleotide sequence: TGTGCCAGCAGTGAATCGGGAGGGCGCTACAATGAGCAGTTCTTC. Translating it yields CASSESGGRYNEQFF.